What follows is one TCR beta chain and its context. This clonotype was detected ten times or more. Its antigen is not yet known. Per-base quality was not reported, and no clone a single base away is much larger than it. The source of the sample is a study of regulatory T cells in long-lasting Graves disease (dated by TCRdb to 2020 to 2023). Turning to the overall study: Patients with newly diagnosed Graves' disease had been on antithyroid drugs for under 3 months. Persistent Graves' disease patients were compared with newly diagnosed Graves' disease patients by peripheral blood TCR sequencing and RNA sequencing. The study was conducted in China and was registered as a clinical trial. TCR sequencing covered roughly 13 persistent and 20 or so newly diagnosed Graves' disease patients, around 33 samples in total.

The method behind the library was multiplex PCR. Sequencer: Illumina HiSeq 4000. To build TCR beta libraries, CDR3 regions were amplified by Arm-PCR using iRepertoire HTBI primers. PCR products were gel purified before sequencing. As for the original processing: A total of 62 TRBV and 14 TRBJ segments were identified across samples and were used for gene usage analysis of CDR3 amino acid clonotypes. COPE and FqMerger were used to merge the filtered high-quality paired reads into contigs. BLAST was used to align contigs to IMGT TRBV, TRBD and TRBJ reference genes, with CDR3 defined following IMGT. Clonotypes above 0.1% frequency were classified as highly expanded clones. Shannon entropy served as the measure of repertoire diversity, while the Gini coefficient captured V-J evenness. A clonotype was considered public if more than one individual shared it. TCRdb trimmed the raw reads at Q25, called clones with MiXCR and kept productive beta chains. Duplicate CDR3 protein sequences are folded into a single record with the most common DNA and genes. These V and J calls originate from TCRdb's pipeline instead of the authors' own analysis. The sample has around 450,000 distinct CDR3 sequences on record, roughly 15% of them singletons. About 8.3% of the sample goes to the ten largest clones.

Trimmed from V: 0 bases; trimmed from J: 4 bases; junction bases lacking a gene match: 3. From a lookup of the germline V gene (reference sequence), CDR1 and CDR2 are SGHNT and YYREEE. The CDR3 starts with the cysteine, ends with the phenylalanine, and has 14 residues. The kept DNA is CDR3 alone, 42 bases in frame from the first base. This specimen's time point label, per the study, means: newly diagnosed GD, antithyroid drugs for less than 3 months. RNA was extracted from PBMCs in TRIzol for both TCR sequencing and RNA sequencing. The diagnosis of Graves' disease followed American Thyroid Association guidelines. Patients were recruited from an endocrinology department in Xi'an, China. Each patient gave about 8.1 milliliters of peripheral blood, collected in an EDTA anticoagulant tube. Ficoll Paque Plus density gradient separation was used to isolate PBMCs, and no additional T cell sorting was done. An Agilent 2100 Bioanalyzer and agarose gel were used to check RNA quality, while a NanoDrop 2000 measured RNA concentration.

The investigation overall reported the following: Preferential use of TRBV28, TRBJ1-2 and TRBJ2-5 was observed in persistent disease, whereas TRBV20-1 and TRBJ2-1 were favored in newly diagnosed disease. The small sample size was acknowledged by the authors as a limitation that may reduce accuracy. More public clonotypes were shared among persistent patients (2,741) than among newly diagnosed patients (966). Lower TCR Shannon entropy and fewer highly expanded clones were observed in persistent Graves' disease patients than in newly diagnosed patients, which suggested clonal expansion. Sequencing and analysis were limited to the TCR beta chain. Because the primary lesion, thyroid tissue, could not be accessed, the study looked at peripheral blood alone.

This same sample was also taken into another study, of T cells in Graves' hyperthyroidism and ophthalmopathy. Drawing on the second study: Stable Graves' hyperthyroidism was defined as no progression to ophthalmopathy during 18 months of follow-up. Hyperthyroidism patients were newly diagnosed, with disease duration under 2 months, and aged 18 to 65 years. The study excluded patients with uncontrolled infections, other autoimmune diseases, pregnancy or lactation. Diagnoses relied on clinical symptoms, serum thyroxine and TRAb, thyroid ultrasound and orbital computed tomography. For the first round of RT-PCR on the TCR CDR3, the HTBI primer set was used together with the Qiagen OneStep RT-PCR kit. Most expanded thyroid clonotypes (frequency above 0.001) were also detected in blood, suggesting blood repertoires may reflect thyroid immune responses. A model built on a 13 V-J signature distinguished ophthalmopathy from stable hyperthyroidism, reaching roughly 88% sensitivity and 81.08% specificity in cross-validation and 80%/75% in testing. During validation, the model predicted progression to ophthalmopathy a median of roughly six months ahead of onset, with 60% to 71% sensitivity and about 72% specificity. To identify TCR V-J signatures that set the groups apart, the researchers used a discovery cohort of more than 95 patients, made up of some 41 with Graves' ophthalmopathy and about 60 with stable Graves' hyperthyroidism. Prospective prediction of ophthalmopathy was tested in an independent validation cohort consisting of fewer than 20 hyperthyroidism patients and 15 to 17 patients who later progressed to ophthalmopathy. The 100 or so discovery patients were randomly split 7:3 into training and test sets. In addition, the study compared T-cell repertoires in thyroid tissue and in blood from several Graves' hyperthyroidism patients. Following sampling, methimazole starting at 30 mg daily was given to hyperthyroidism patients, and high-dose intravenous methylprednisolone was given to ophthalmopathy patients. The libraries were constructed in a second round of multiplex PCR and then size-selected and purified. Libraries were sequenced paired-end with 100 bp reads on an Illumina HiSeq2000. Raw data were processed with SOAPnuke, discarding reads with adapters, uncalled bases, mean Phred below 15, or no exact constant-primer or identifier match. High-quality paired reads were merged using COPE v1.2.5, and each unique nucleotide sequence was defined as a clonotype. MiTCR v1.1 was used to align the clonotypes against IMGT TRBV, TRBD and TRBJ reference segments. The analysis included only V-J combinations with a frequency above 0.0001, which together covered around 99% of the repertoires. A TCS score was defined as the ratio of F50 (clonal expansion) to E x V (chaos), with BLOSUM62-based TCRdist applied between CDR3 peptides within each V-J. Welch's t-statistics and random forest reduced fewer than 550 V-J features to 10 to 15, which were used in a naive Bayes classifier (R e1071). Sample size was not statistically predetermined, and blinding of investigators to group allocation was not performed. The paper reports TCR Vbeta CDR3 sequencing of over 120 peripheral blood samples: 43 ophthalmopathy, approximately 74 hyperthyroidism and 17 progressor patients.

The chain is assembled from TRBV5-4 and TRBJ2-5, with 7 middle bases fitting TRBD2. The sequencing here drew on peripheral blood mononuclear cells (PBMCs), taken at new diagnosis, from a patient treated with antithyroid drugs. This sequence originates from a woman aged 40 to 49 with Graves disease. Donor details come from another sample of the same person, matched by shared clones. The nucleotide sequence is TGTGCCAGCAGCTTGGGGGCTAGCGGAGAGACCCAGTACTTC. Its protein product is CASSLGASGETQYF.